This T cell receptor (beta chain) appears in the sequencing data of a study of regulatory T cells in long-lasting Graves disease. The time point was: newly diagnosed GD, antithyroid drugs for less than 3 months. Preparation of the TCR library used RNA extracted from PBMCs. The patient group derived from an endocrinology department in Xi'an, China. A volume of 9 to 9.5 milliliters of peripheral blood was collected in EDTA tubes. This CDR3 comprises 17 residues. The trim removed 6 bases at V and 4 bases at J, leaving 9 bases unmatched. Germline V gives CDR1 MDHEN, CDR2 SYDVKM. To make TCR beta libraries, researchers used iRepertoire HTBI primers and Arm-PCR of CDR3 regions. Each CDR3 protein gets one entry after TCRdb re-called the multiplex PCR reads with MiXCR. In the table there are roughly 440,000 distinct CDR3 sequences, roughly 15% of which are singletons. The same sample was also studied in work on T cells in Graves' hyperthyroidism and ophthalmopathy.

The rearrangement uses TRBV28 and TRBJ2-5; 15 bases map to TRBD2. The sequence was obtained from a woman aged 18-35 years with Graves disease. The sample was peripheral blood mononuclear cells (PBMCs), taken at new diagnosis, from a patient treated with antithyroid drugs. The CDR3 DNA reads TGTGCCAGCAGCTACGGACTAGCGGGAGGGCCGAGAGAGACCCAGTACTTC. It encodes CASSYGLAGGPRETQYF.